These 31 T cell receptor beta chains were sequenced from one sample in a study of shared clonotypes between healthy human individuals. The method was immunoSEQ multiplex PCR; TCRdb's version includes in-frame clones alone and lacks a portion of them. Here the sample spans 1.4 million or so clones, 98% being singletons. Sequenced input: naive CD4+ T cells sorted from blood. Subset reported: CD45RA+ positively selected. The receptors stem from a man between 25 and 39 years old in good health.

V gene TRBV11-2 combines with J gene TRBJ1-2; tentatively, D is TRBD1 (5 bases). The V end lost 0 bases, the J end lost 5 bases, and 19 bases lay between the germline ends. The V gene's germline CDR1 is SGHAT and CDR2 FQNNGV. The CDR3 extends over 17 amino acids. CDR3: CASSLDPGRAYKYGYTF. In nucleotides, the CDR3 is TGTGCCAGCAGCTTAGATCCGGGACGAGCGTATAAGTATGGCTACACCTTC.

The CDR3, as DNA: TGTGCCAGCAGCCCCATCATCCGTCCTAGCGGGAGCTCCTACGAGCAGTACTTC. Translation: CASSPIIRPSGSSYEQYF. The chain recombines TRBV7-9 with TRBJ2-7, with 10 nucleotides matching TRBD2. Germline-derived CDR1 and CDR2 are SEHNR and FQNEAQ (reference sequence). With 5 bases clipped from V and 0 bases from J, the junction kept 13 bases outside the gene matches. The CDR3 is made up of 18 amino acids.

The chain joins TRBV7-2 to TRBJ1-1, with TRBD1 as a possible D gene (6 bases). The ends were cut back, 1 base at V and 2 bases at J, with 8 bases in the middle. The CDR3 is 14 amino acids. Germline V CDR1 and CDR2: SGHTA, FQGNSA. Here the CDR3 DNA reads TGTGCCAGCAGCTTAGGGACAGCAAACACTGAAGCTTTCTTT. Translating gives CASSLGTANTEAFF.

The chain employs TRBV2 and TRBJ2-5; D call uncertain. With 5 bases removed from V and 1 base from J, the gap between germline ends came to 8 bases. This CDR3 spans 13 amino acids. Germline CDR1 SNHLY, CDR2 FYNNEI. The CDR3 DNA sequence: TGTGCCAGCAGTCCCGACCGCCAAGAGACCCAGTACTTC. Its translation: CASSPDRQETQYF.

The chain is built from TRBV7-9 and TRBJ1-5, with a tentative D call TRBD1 (5 bases). CDR1 is SEHNR, CDR2 FQNEAQ, per germline (reference sequence). CDR3 length equals 17 residues. The ends were cut back, 5 bases at V and 2 bases at J, with 19 bases in the middle. The CDR3 bases are TGTGCCAGCAGCGAGGGGAAGAACAGTTCGCGCAATCAGCCCCAGCATTTT. Its protein product is CASSEGKNSSRNQPQHF. The variable domain in full, completed from reference TRBV7-9 and TRBJ1-5, reads DTGVSQNPRHKITKRGQNVTFRCDPISEHNRLYWYRQTLGQGPEFLTYFQNEAQLEKSRLLSDRFSAERPKGSFSTLEIQRTEQGDSAMYLCASSEGKNSSRNQPQHFGDGTRLSIL.

This sequence joins TRBV4-2 and TRBJ2-1; TRBD2 matches 7 bases. Germline loops: CDR1 LGHNA, CDR2 YNFKEQ. V lost 4 bases to trimming and J lost 6 bases; unmatched junction nucleotides: 12. The CDR3 loop spans 16 amino acids. The CDR3 DNA follows: TGTGCCAGCAGCCTCCGCAGCGGGGCGGCAGCCAATGAGCAGTTCTTC. It translates to CASSLRSGAAANEQFF.

As regards this clone: The identical CDR3 is also encoded by other nucleotide sequences in the sample. The chain recombines TRBV5-1 with TRBJ2-7, with 7 bases identical to TRBD2. V dropped 0 bases and J dropped 0; count of bases not matched to a gene: 3. The germline V gene has CDR1 SGHRS and CDR2 YFSETQ. The CDR3 is 15 residues long. CDR3 residues: CASSLGLADSYEQYF. The CDR3 DNA is TGCGCCAGCAGCTTGGGGCTAGCGGACTCCTACGAGCAGTACTTC.

This chain links TRBV27 with TRBJ2-7; D is perhaps TRBD2 (5 bases). The length of the CDR3 is 12 residues. Trimming cost V 8 bases and J 6 bases, with 14 bases left between them. Germline loops: CDR1 MNHEY, CDR2 SMNVEV (reference sequence). The CDR3 DNA reads TGTGCCAGCGGGTACCGAGGGCTCGAGCAGTACTTC. Protein product: CASGYRGLEQYF.

The chain has TRBV5-1 and TRBJ2-4; possible D gene TRBD1, 5 bases. CDR3 length: 17 residues. V was shortened by 0 bases and J by 1 base, with 14 bases between the two germline ends. Germline V gives CDR1 SGHRS, CDR2 YFSETQ. This chain's CDR3 is CASSLGGAAYAKNIQYF. In DNA form, the CDR3 reads TGCGCCAGCAGCTTGGGTGGGGCAGCCTATGCCAAAAACATTCAGTACTTC.

The gene calls are TRBV29-1 and TRBJ2-1, with 7 nucleotides matching TRBD2. CDR1 SQVTM and CDR2 ANQGSEA come from the germline V gene. Trimming took 0 bases from V and 0 from J; bases not matched to a gene: 5. The CDR3 is 16 residues long. The CDR3 here is CSVEDNGGSSYNEQFF. CDR3 coding DNA: TGCAGCGTTGAAGATAATGGCGGGAGCTCCTACAATGAGCAGTTCTTC.

The chain recombines TRBV25-1 with TRBJ2-1; 10 nucleotides line up with TRBD2. This CDR3 has 17 residues. Trimming removed 3 bases from V and 4 bases from J; junction bases left unmatched: 9. From germline, CDR1 is MGHDK and CDR2 SYGVNS. The CDR3 region has the DNA TGTGCCAGCAGTGATCTCTGGACTAGCGGCCTTTACAATGAGCAGTTCTTC. Translating gives CASSDLWTSGLYNEQFF.

This clone was seen only once. This chain connects TRBV5-1 to TRBJ1-3; D possibly corresponds to TRBD1 (6 bases). The CDR3 consists of 14 residues. Germline-derived CDR1 and CDR2 are SGHRS and YFSETQ. The V gene lost 5 bases and the J gene lost 4 bases, with 13 bases spanning the gap. This chain's CDR3 is CASSQGQEGNTIYF. The CDR3 region has the DNA TGCGCCAGCAGTCAGGGGCAAGAAGGAAACACCATATATTTT. Complete variable domain (other parts from reference TRBV5-1 and TRBJ1-3): KAGVTQTPRYLIKTRGQQVTLSCSPISGHRSVSWYQQTPGQGLQFLFEYFSETQRNKGNFPGRFSGRQFSNSRSEMNVSTLELGDSALYLCASSQGQEGNTIYFGEGSWLTVV.

This chain joins TRBV10-3 and TRBJ2-7; the D is unclear. V gave up 3 bases and J gave up 6 bases, with 9 bases separating them. The V gene's germline CDR1 is ENHRY and CDR2 SYGVKD. This CDR3 has 12 residues. The CDR3 DNA is TGTGCCATCAGTGACTACCCAACCGAGCAGTACTTC. It specifies CAISDYPTEQYF.

The V call is TRBV5-4, the J call TRBJ2-6; unclear D gene. The germline V and J ends were trimmed by 0 bases and 2 bases, with 6 bases remaining between them. The CDR3 has 15 residues. Germline CDR1 and CDR2: SGHNT and YYREEE (reference sequence). The chain's CDR3 is CASSLGVTGANVLTF. The DNA for the CDR3 is TGTGCCAGCAGCTTGGGGGTAACTGGGGCCAACGTCCTGACTTTC.

Here the CDR3 reads CASSLGQGDGYTF. The DNA of the CDR3 is TGTGCCAGCAGCTTAGGGCAGGGAGATGGCTACACCTTC. The V gene is TRBV7-9, the J gene TRBJ1-2; weak D call: TRBD1 (5 bases). Trimming pared 1 base from V and 6 bases from J, leaving 9 bases between. Germline values: CDR1 SEHNR, CDR2 FQNEAQ (reference sequence). The CDR3 length is 13 residues.

The chain joins TRBV10-1 to TRBJ2-1, with D hard to call. CDR1 and CDR2 (germline): WNHNN, SYGVQD (reference sequence). Trimming took off 2 bases at V and 6 bases at J, with 11 bases between the two ends. This CDR3 is built from 14 residues. The CDR3 DNA reads as TGCGCCAGCAGTGAGGCGGTTAGGGTCAATGAGCAGTTCTTC. This translates into CASSEAVRVNEQFF.

As DNA, the CDR3 is TGCGCCAGGGGACAGGGCTTCACGGGTGAGCAGTTCTTC. Translating gives CARGQGFTGEQFF. The genes are TRBV10-1 and TRBJ2-1; 9 bases align to TRBD1. The germline gives CDR1 WNHNN, CDR2 SYGVQD (reference sequence). Trimming at V came to 9 bases and at J to 9 bases, leaving 9 bases not matched to a gene. The CDR3 covers 13 residues.

The rearrangement uses TRBV5-6 and TRBJ2-7; 8 nucleotides agree with TRBD2. This CDR3 contains 14 residues. Germline lookup yields CDR1 SGHDT and CDR2 YYEEEE. V shed 0 bases, J shed 6 bases, and the junction held 5 bases outside the gene matches. The DNA of the CDR3 is TGTGCCAGCAGCTTGGCCGGGACTAGAGGCGAGCAGTACTTC. Its protein is CASSLAGTRGEQYF.

The chain is built from TRBV30 and TRBJ2-2; D is ambiguous. Trimming removed 0 bases from V and 3 bases from J, with 11 bases in between. Germline V gene sequence: CDR1 GTSNPN, CDR2 SVGIG (reference sequence). The CDR3 is made up of 15 amino acids. CDR3 protein: CAWSVPSIYTGELFF. The CDR3 region has the DNA TGTGCCTGGAGTGTACCCAGCATATACACCGGGGAGCTGTTTTTT.

This sequence joins TRBV6-5 and TRBJ2-3, with TRBD2 identical over 10 bases. Trimming cost V 6 bases and J 0 bases; bases outside gene matches: 3. The germline CDR1 and CDR2 sequences are MNHEY and SVGAGI. This CDR3 comprises 15 residues. CDR3 in amino acids: CASRAAGGSTDTQYF. CDR3 coding DNA: TGTGCCAGCAGGGCAGCGGGAGGGAGCACAGATACGCAGTATTTT.

The chain links TRBV7-2 to TRBJ1-5; D remains ambiguous. This CDR3 contains 15 residues. Trimming stripped 2 bases from V and 3 bases from J, with 11 bases between. Germline assignment: CDR1 SGHTA and CDR2 FQGNSA. The CDR3: CASSLFWEFNQPQHF. CDR3 in DNA: TGTGCCAGCAGCTTATTCTGGGAATTCAATCAGCCCCAGCATTTT.

This clone was found once. The genes are TRBV10-3 and TRBJ2-1, with D tentatively TRBD1 (6 bases). Germline CDR1 reads ENHRY; CDR2 reads SYGVKD. With 7 bases removed from V and 3 bases from J, the gap between germline ends came to 13 bases. The CDR3 spans 14 residues. CDR3 residues: CAITSSGDYNEQFF. In nucleotides, the CDR3 is TGTGCCATCACCTCCTCAGGGGACTACAATGAGCAGTTCTTC.

The V call is TRBV18, the J call TRBJ1-2, with 7 positions matching TRBD1. Germline lookup yields CDR1 KGHSH and CDR2 LQKENI. This CDR3 has 17 amino acids. J gave up 4 bases and V 1 base, and 12 bases lay outside the gene matches. CDR3 nucleotide sequence: TGTGCCAGCTCACCACGAATTAACCGACAGGGCCGCTATGGCTACACCTTC. Translating it yields CASSPRINRQGRYGYTF.

The rearrangement links TRBV11-3 to TRBJ2-7, with D maybe TRBD1 (5 bases). V was cut by 5 bases and J by 5 bases, with 13 bases left in between. Germline values: CDR1 SGHNT, CDR2 YENEEA. There are 13 residues in the CDR3. CDR3 in DNA: TGTGCCAGCAGCCCTAGTGGGGCCCACGAGCAGTACTTC. Translated: CASSPSGAHEQYF.

The chain couples TRBV27 to TRBJ2-7; D call uncertain. Deletions cut 4 bases from V and 6 bases from J, with 13 bases between. The CDR3 extends over 13 amino acids. Per germline, CDR1 MNHEY and CDR2 SMNVEV (reference sequence). CDR3 sequence reads: CASSSIPKREQYF. The CDR3 DNA sequence: TGTGCCAGCAGTTCCATTCCCAAGCGCGAGCAGTACTTC.

About this clone itself: Other nucleotide sequences in the sample specify the same CDR3. The chain has TRBV27 and TRBJ2-5; D unclear. Looked up from germline, CDR1 is MNHEY and CDR2 is SMNVEV (reference sequence). This CDR3 has 12 residues. The V end was cut by 2 bases, the J end by 4 bases, with 5 bases between. The CDR3 nucleotides read TGTGCCAGCAGTTTAACTGGAGAGACCCAGTACTTC. Protein product: CASSLTGETQYF.

The gene calls are TRBV13 and TRBJ2-4; 7 bases fit TRBD1. Germline V gives CDR1 PRHDT, CDR2 FYEKMQ (reference sequence). V trimming: 5 bases; J trimming: 8 bases; junction bases outside the gene matches: 9. This CDR3 has 14 residues. CDR3 DNA sequence: TGTGCCAGCAGCCTAACCCGACAGGGATACATTCAGTACTTC. Translated, it gives CASSLTRQGYIQYF.

The gene calls are TRBV5-4 and TRBJ1-1, with a weak D call TRBD1 (6 bases). The CDR3 totals 13 residues. Germline CDR1 reads SGHNT; CDR2 reads YYREEE (reference sequence). Trimming took off 2 bases at V and 8 bases at J, with 13 bases between the two ends. The CDR3 reads CASSLGGGWEAFF. The CDR3 DNA reads TGTGCCAGCAGCTTAGGGGGAGGGTGGGAAGCTTTCTTT. Using reference TRBV5-4 and TRBJ1-1 for the parts outside the CDR3, the full variable domain is ETGVTQSPTHLIKTRGQQVTLRCSSQSGHNTVSWYQQALGQGPQFIFQYYREEENGRGNFPPRFSGLQFPNYSSELNVNALELDDSALYLCASSLGGGWEAFFGQGTRLTVV.

The genes are TRBV18 and TRBJ2-7; 7 nucleotides align to TRBD1. The CDR3 is 13 residues long. Germline loops: CDR1 KGHSH, CDR2 LQKENI. Trimming removed 6 bases from V and 7 bases from J; junction bases left unmatched: 9. CDR3 in amino acids: CASSPTGLGEQYF. For the CDR3, the DNA is TGTGCCAGCTCGCCGACAGGGTTGGGGGAGCAGTACTTC.

The V call is TRBV5-1, the J call TRBJ1-1, with D possibly matching TRBD1 (5 bases). Germline lookup yields CDR1 SGHRS and CDR2 YFSETQ. The CDR3 has 14 amino acids. Trimming removed 2 bases from V and 5 bases from J, with 13 bases in between. The CDR3 is CASSFTGRGTEAFF. The CDR3 DNA follows: TGCGCCAGCAGCTTTACCGGGAGGGGTACTGAAGCTTTCTTT. Together with reference TRBV5-1 and TRBJ1-1, the CDR3 gives the full variable domain: KAGVTQTPRYLIKTRGQQVTLSCSPISGHRSVSWYQQTPGQGLQFLFEYFSETQRNKGNFPGRFSGRQFSNSRSEMNVSTLELGDSALYLCASSFTGRGTEAFFGQGTRLTVV.

The chain joins TRBV11-2 to TRBJ2-1; 9 positions match TRBD2. Trimming cost V 3 bases and J 1 base; bases outside gene matches: 7. The CDR3 covers 17 residues. Germline CDR1 reads SGHAT; CDR2 reads FQNNGV. The CDR3 reads CASSFRLAGVSYNEQFF. The CDR3 DNA reads as TGTGCCAGCAGCTTCAGGTTAGCGGGAGTATCCTACAATGAGCAGTTCTTC.